Below, 21 T cell receptor beta chains from the same sample are listed, as sequenced in a study of Ad26.COV2.S vaccination and SARS-CoV-2 variants. The assay was immunoSEQ multiplex PCR, and TCRdb's table has in-frame clones only and misses some. The profile shows 300,000 to 350,000 clones, about 88% of them singletons. Treatment noted: about 20 received Ad26.COV2.S at low or high dose, single or two shots; 5 received placebo; per-sample allocation not given. The investigators took samples on day 63 after the first vaccine or placebo injection. The source was peripheral blood, collected in a trial of Ad26.COV2.S vaccine versus placebo. Every receptor here comes from a person between 18 and 59 years old who received the Ad26.COV2.S COVID-19 vaccine or a placebo.

V gene TRBV27 combines with J gene TRBJ1-3; 7 positions match TRBD1. Germline-derived CDR1 and CDR2 are MNHEY and SMNVEV (reference sequence). The CDR3 covers 17 residues. With V trimmed by 5 bases and J by 4 bases, 14 bases remained unmatched. The CDR3 sequence is CASSPSSTGRLGNTIYF. CDR3 in DNA: TGTGCCAGCAGTCCATCCTCGACAGGGCGATTGGGAAACACCATATATTTT.

V is TRBV7-8 and J is TRBJ1-2; a possible D gene is TRBD1 (5 bases). Trimming took off 0 bases at V and 7 bases at J, with 6 bases between the two ends. Germline V gene sequence: CDR1 SGHVS, CDR2 FQNEAQ. This CDR3 has 12 amino acids. CDR3 DNA sequence: TGTGCCAGCAGCTTAGCGGGGGGTGGCTACACCTTC. It codes for CASSLAGGGYTF.

There are a few counts of this clone. The chain links TRBV19 to TRBJ1-5; D is perhaps TRBD1 (5 bases). With 0 bases removed from V and 6 bases from J, the gap between germline ends came to 12 bases. CDR3 length: 15 amino acids. Germline-derived CDR1 and CDR2 are LNHDA and SQIVND (reference sequence). CDR3 protein: CASSIEGVAGQPQHF. The CDR3 coding sequence is TGTGCCAGTAGTATAGAAGGGGTGGCAGGTCAGCCCCAGCATTTT.

J is TRBJ2-7 and V is TRBV27, with a weak D call TRBD2 (7 bases). Trimming pared 1 base from V and 2 bases from J, leaving 12 bases between. This CDR3 has 15 amino acids. Germline-derived CDR1 and CDR2 are MNHEY and SMNVEV (reference sequence). CDR3 sequence: CASSLFGGLTYEQYF. The CDR3 DNA reads as TGTGCCAGCAGTTTATTCGGGGGGCTCACCTACGAGCAGTACTTC.

V usage is TRBV10-3 and J usage is TRBJ2-1, with TRBD2 identical over 8 bases. Germline values: CDR1 ENHRY, CDR2 SYGVKD. The J segment lost 7 bases and the V segment lost 10 bases, leaving 3 bases of the junction unmatched. The CDR3 length is 11 residues. The CDR3 here is CATRGGNEQFF. CDR3 in DNA: TGTGCCACCCGGGGGGGTAATGAGCAGTTCTTC.

J is TRBJ2-7 and V is TRBV24-1; 12 bases agree with TRBD2. This CDR3 comprises 17 residues. The V segment lost 3 bases and the J segment 5 bases; nucleotides outside the gene matches: 10. CDR1 KGHDR and CDR2 SFDVKD come from the germline V gene. The CDR3 sequence: CATSDHPLAGGPDEQYF. The CDR3 nucleotides are TGTGCCACCAGTGATCATCCCCTAGCGGGAGGGCCAGACGAGCAGTACTTC.

The rearrangement links TRBV6-2 or TRBV6-3 to TRBJ1-5, with D perhaps matching TRBD1 (6 bases). Deletions cut 5 bases from V and 5 bases from J, with 13 bases between. The CDR3 has 14 amino acids. The germline gives CDR1 MNHEY, CDR2 SVGEGT. CDR3 in amino acids: CASSRTEYHQPQHF. CDR3 nucleotides: TGTGCCAGCAGTCGGACAGAGTATCATCAGCCCCAGCATTTT.

The rearrangement uses TRBV6-2 or TRBV6-3 and TRBJ1-1; a possible D gene is TRBD1 (5 bases). The CDR3 runs 11 residues. V lost 5 bases to trimming and J lost 7 bases, with 8 bases between them. Per germline, CDR1 MNHEY and CDR2 SVGEGT. Here the CDR3 reads CASSKGLEAFF. The CDR3 coding sequence is TGTGCCAGCAGTAAGGGACTTGAAGCTTTCTTT.

The sample holds many counts of this clone. V usage is TRBV7-2 and J usage is TRBJ1-6; D unclear. The V and J ends lost 5 bases and 8 bases respectively, with 10 bases between them. This CDR3 contains 13 residues. Germline V lookup: CDR1 SGHTA, CDR2 FQGNSA. CDR3 sequence reads: CASSDSRDSPLHF. The CDR3 DNA is TGTGCCAGCAGCGATTCGCGGGATTCACCCCTCCACTTT.

V and J are TRBV27 and TRBJ2-1; TRBD2 might be the D (6 bases). From germline, CDR1 is MNHEY and CDR2 SMNVEV (reference sequence). This CDR3 comprises 13 residues. Trimming cost V 6 bases and J 7 bases, with 13 bases left between them. The CDR3 nucleotides read TGTGCCAGCAGCCTTACTAGCTGGAATGAGCAGTTCTTC. This gives the protein CASSLTSWNEQFF.

This rearrangement joins TRBV30 to TRBJ2-7; no definite D call. This CDR3 spans 11 amino acids. Germline V gene lookup returns CDR1 GTSNPN and CDR2 SVGIG (reference sequence). V lost 2 bases to trimming and J lost 4 bases, with 6 bases between them. The CDR3 region is CAWSHGYEQYF. In nucleotides, the CDR3 is TGTGCCTGGAGTCATGGGTACGAGCAGTACTTC.

This chain uses TRBV7-8 with TRBJ2-7; D uncertain. Germline assignment: CDR1 SGHVS and CDR2 FQNEAQ. CDR3 length: 14 residues. Trimming removed 3 bases at V and 5 bases at J, with 14 bases between. The CDR3 bases are TGTGCCAGCAGCTTTTCTCGCGGCAGCGACGAGCAGTACTTC. Its protein is CASSFSRGSDEQYF.

This chain connects TRBV5-1 to TRBJ1-2; 7 bases align to TRBD1. Per germline, CDR1 SGHRS and CDR2 YFSETQ. This CDR3 region has 14 residues. V shed 3 bases and J 4 bases; nucleotides not matched to a gene: 6. The CDR3 coding sequence is TGCGCCAGCAGCTCAATGGCAGGGGGCTATGGCTACACCTTC. It specifies CASSSMAGGYGYTF.

V and J are TRBV5-6 and TRBJ2-3; TRBD1 agrees at 8 bases. The CDR3 extends over 15 amino acids. V dropped 0 bases and J dropped 4; count of bases not matched to a gene: 4. Germline V gene data show CDR1 as SGHDT and CDR2 as YYEEEE. CDR3 DNA sequence: TGTGCCAGCAGCTTGGGGCAGGGGGCAGCAGATACGCAGTATTTT. This encodes CASSLGQGAADTQYF.

V gene TRBV24-1 combines with J gene TRBJ2-3, with D possibly called TRBD1 or TRBD2 (6 bases each). CDR3 length: 15 amino acids. CDR1 is KGHDR and CDR2 is SFDVKD in the germline V gene. V lost 1 base to trimming and J lost 5 bases, with 12 bases between them. The CDR3 DNA is TGTGCCACCAGTGATTTCCGGGGGCCCGGAGATACGCAGTATTTT. Amino acids: CATSDFRGPGDTQYF.

This chain uses TRBV6-5 with TRBJ1-1; TRBD1 matches at 9 bases. This CDR3 is built from 14 residues. Germline CDR1 is MNHEY and CDR2 is SVGAGI. V was pared by 8 bases and J by 5 bases, with 9 bases of the junction left unmatched. In nucleotides, the CDR3 is TGTGCCAGCTCCGACAGGGGGAGAAGAACTGAAGCTTTCTTT. It codes for CASSDRGRRTEAFF.

The chain carries TRBV28 and TRBJ2-7; D is unresolved. This CDR3 has 16 residues. Germline CDR1 and CDR2: MDHEN and SYDVKM. Trimming shortened V by 1 base and J by 7 bases, and 20 bases separated the two germline ends. CDR3 sequence reads: CASSLSSGPRLREQYF. Written as DNA, the CDR3 is TGTGCCAGCAGTTTATCTTCAGGACCTCGGCTGAGGGAGCAGTACTTC. Supplemented by reference TRBV28 and TRBJ2-7, the full variable domain reads DVKVTQSSRYLVKRTGEKVFLECVQDMDHENMFWYRQDPGLGLRLIYFSYDVKMKEKGDIPEGYSVSREKKERFSLILESASTNQTSMYLCASSLSSGPRLREQYFGPGTRLTVT.

The chain recombines TRBV18 with TRBJ1-5, with D tentatively TRBD1 (6 bases). The CDR3 has 16 amino acids. V was clipped by 4 bases and J by 0 bases, with 13 bases between them. Germline loops: CDR1 KGHSH, CDR2 LQKENI. The CDR3 region is CASSQTGMPSNQPQHF. The CDR3 DNA follows: TGTGCCAGCTCACAAACAGGGATGCCTAGCAATCAGCCCCAGCATTTT.

This clone was counted only a few times. The chain couples TRBV20-1 to TRBJ2-7, with TRBD2 identical over 8 bases. V trimming: 3 bases; J trimming: 6 bases; junction bases outside the gene matches: 10. The CDR3 has 14 residues. Germline V lookup: CDR1 DFQATT, CDR2 SNEGSKA (reference sequence). The DNA for the CDR3 is TGCAGTGCTAGTAGAGGGACTAGACGAGGCGAGCAGTACTTC. Amino acid sequence: CSASRGTRRGEQYF.

The gene calls are TRBV19 and TRBJ2-7; D gene uncertain. CDR3 length: 14 amino acids. Trimming took off 3 bases at V and 0 bases at J, with 9 bases between the two ends. Per germline, CDR1 LNHDA and CDR2 SQIVND (reference sequence). CDR3 protein: CASSIGYSSYEQYF. The CDR3 bases are TGTGCCAGTAGTATTGGATATAGCTCCTACGAGCAGTACTTC.

The rearrangement uses TRBV11-1 and TRBJ2-1, with 13 bases aligning to TRBD2. V shed 4 bases and J 9 bases; nucleotides not matched to a gene: 9. Germline CDR1 and CDR2: SGHAT and FQDESV (reference sequence). This CDR3 spans 16 amino acids. The CDR3 protein is CASSSDTSGGVGEQFF. The CDR3 DNA reads as TGTGCCAGCAGCTCAGATACTAGCGGGGGGGTTGGTGAGCAGTTCTTC.